This T cell receptor beta chain was obtained from a study of tumor-infiltrating lymphocytes in localized non-small cell lung cancer. Study background: The cohort mixed smokers and never-smokers, several histologies, and some post-neoadjuvant-chemotherapy samples. Resected tumor was paired with non-adjacent uninvolved lung from the same patient. Study-wide points: Each assay used a separate piece of the same tissue.

CDR1 is LNHDA, CDR2 SQIVND, per germline (reference sequence). The ends were cut back, 4 bases at V and 6 bases at J, with 18 bases in the middle. The CDR3 spans 15 residues. In the case of this clone: What it binds is unknown.

Only in-frame clones appear in the TCRdb table, and some are missing; sequencing was by immunoSEQ multiplex PCR. Seen here are approximately 14,000 clones, around 81% observed once, and the top ten hold approximately 2.5%. This receptor was identified in a human donor with non-small cell lung cancer. Material: lung tumor tissue. The chain carries TRBV19 and TRBJ1-1; D might be TRBD1 (6 bases). The CDR3 spells CASSNSGSGGPEAFF. The CDR3 DNA sequence: TGTGCCAGTAGTAATTCGGGGTCGGGGGGGCCTGAAGCTTTCTTT.